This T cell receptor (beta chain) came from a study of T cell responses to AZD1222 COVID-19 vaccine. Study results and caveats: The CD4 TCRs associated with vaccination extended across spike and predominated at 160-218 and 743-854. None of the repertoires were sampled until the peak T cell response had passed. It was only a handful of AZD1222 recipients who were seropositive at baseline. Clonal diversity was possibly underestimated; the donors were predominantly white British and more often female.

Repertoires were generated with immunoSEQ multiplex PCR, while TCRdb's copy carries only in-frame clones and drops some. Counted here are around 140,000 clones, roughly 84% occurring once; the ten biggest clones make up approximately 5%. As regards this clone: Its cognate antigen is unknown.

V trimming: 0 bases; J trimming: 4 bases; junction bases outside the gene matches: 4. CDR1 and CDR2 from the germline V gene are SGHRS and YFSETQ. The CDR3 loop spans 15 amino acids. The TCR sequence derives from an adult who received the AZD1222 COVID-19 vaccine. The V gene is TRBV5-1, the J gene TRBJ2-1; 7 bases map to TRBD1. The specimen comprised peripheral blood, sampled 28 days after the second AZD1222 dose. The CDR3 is CASSLGDREYNEQFF. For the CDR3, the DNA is TGCGCCAGCAGCTTGGGTGACAGGGAATACAATGAGCAGTTCTTC.